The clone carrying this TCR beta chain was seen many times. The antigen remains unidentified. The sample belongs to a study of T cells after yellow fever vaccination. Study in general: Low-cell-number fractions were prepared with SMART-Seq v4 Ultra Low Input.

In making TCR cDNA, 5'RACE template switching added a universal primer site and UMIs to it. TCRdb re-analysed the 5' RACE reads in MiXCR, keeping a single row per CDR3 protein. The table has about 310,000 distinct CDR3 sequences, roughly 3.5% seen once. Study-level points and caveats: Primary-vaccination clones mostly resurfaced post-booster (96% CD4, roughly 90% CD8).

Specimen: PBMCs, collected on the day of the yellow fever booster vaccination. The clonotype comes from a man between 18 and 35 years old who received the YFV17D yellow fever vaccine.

The CDR3 sequence: CASSLRSEGTGNTIYF. DNA of the CDR3: TGTGCCAGCAGCTTACGGTCCGAGGGGACTGGAAACACCATATATTTT. V is TRBV7-2 and J is TRBJ1-3, with a possible D match to TRBD1 (5 bases). Germline values: CDR1 SGHTA, CDR2 FQGNSA. Trimming cost V 2 bases and J 2 bases, with 13 bases left between them. CDR3 length: 16 amino acids.